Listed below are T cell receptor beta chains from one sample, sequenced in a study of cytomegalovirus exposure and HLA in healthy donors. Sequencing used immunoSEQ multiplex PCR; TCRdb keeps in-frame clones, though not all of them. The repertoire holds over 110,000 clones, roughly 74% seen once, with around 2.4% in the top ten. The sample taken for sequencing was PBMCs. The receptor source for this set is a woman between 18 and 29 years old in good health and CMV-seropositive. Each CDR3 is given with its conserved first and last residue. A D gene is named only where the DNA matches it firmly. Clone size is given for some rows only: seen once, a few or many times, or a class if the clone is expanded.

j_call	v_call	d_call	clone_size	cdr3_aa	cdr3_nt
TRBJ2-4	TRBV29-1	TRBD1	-	CSAWDRVDIQYF	TGCAGCGCCTGGGACAGGGTAGACATTCAGTACTTC
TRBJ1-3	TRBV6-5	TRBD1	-	CASSYSPRTGGNTIYF	TGTGCCAGCAGTTACTCCCCTCGGACAGGGGGAAACACCATATATTTT
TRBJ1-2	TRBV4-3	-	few	CASSQDLSKGDYGYTF	TGCGCCAGCAGCCAAGATCTATCTAAGGGGGACTATGGCTACACCTTC
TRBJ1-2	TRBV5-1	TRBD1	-	CASSLVGQGAEGYTF	TGCGCCAGCAGCTTGGTTGGACAGGGGGCGGAAGGCTACACCTTC
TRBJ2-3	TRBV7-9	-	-	CASSLAGPADTQYF	TGTGCCAGCAGCTTAGCGGGGCCCGCAGATACGCAGTATTTT
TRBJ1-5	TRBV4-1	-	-	CASSQDPQGIQPQHF	TGCGCCAGCAGCCAAGATCCGCAGGGGATTCAGCCCCAGCATTTT
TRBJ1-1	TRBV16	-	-	CASGVWVDTEAFF	TGTGCCAGTGGAGTATGGGTCGACACTGAAGCTTTCTTT
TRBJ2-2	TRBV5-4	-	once	CASSLLGGQDGELFF	TGTGCCAGCAGCTTGTTGGGGGGGCAAGACGGGGAGCTGTTTTTT
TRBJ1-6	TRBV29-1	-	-	CSVSPGTNNSPLHF	TGCAGCGTCTCACCAGGGACAAATAATTCACCCCTCCACTTT
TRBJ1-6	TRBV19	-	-	CAGTRVRGSYNSPLHF	TGTGCCGGGACAAGGGTCCGGGGTTCCTATAATTCACCCCTCCACTTT
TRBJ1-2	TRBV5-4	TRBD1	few	CASSGGQGVNYGYTF	TGTGCCAGCAGCGGAGGACAGGGGGTAAACTATGGCTACACCTTC
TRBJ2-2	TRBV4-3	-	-	CASSQVQLNTGELFF	TGCGCCAGCAGCCAAGTACAACTAAACACCGGGGAGCTGTTTTTT
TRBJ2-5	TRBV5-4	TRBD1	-	CASSPGQSQETQYF	TGTGCCAGCAGCCCGGGACAGAGCCAAGAGACCCAGTACTTC
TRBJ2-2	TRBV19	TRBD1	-	CASTRGTGGTGELFF	TGTGCCAGTACTCGGGGGACAGGGGGAACCGGGGAGCTGTTTTTT
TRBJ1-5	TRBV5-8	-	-	CASSFSTRYSNQPQHF	TGTGCCAGCAGCTTCTCGACACGGTATAGCAATCAGCCCCAGCATTTT
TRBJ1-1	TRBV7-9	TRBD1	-	CASSRTGGTEAFF	TGTGCCAGCAGCCGGACAGGGGGCACTGAAGCTTTCTTT
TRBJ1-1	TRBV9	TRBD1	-	CASSLGQGLTEAFF	TGTGCCAGCAGCCTCGGACAGGGTTTAACTGAAGCTTTCTTT
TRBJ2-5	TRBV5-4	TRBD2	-	CASSRTSGNQETQYF	TGTGCCAGCAGCCGGACTAGCGGGAACCAAGAGACCCAGTACTTC
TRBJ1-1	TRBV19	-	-	CASTLGPRNTEAFF	TGTGCCAGCACCCTGGGGCCCAGAAACACTGAAGCTTTCTTT
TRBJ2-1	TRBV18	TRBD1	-	CASSPQTGGRDEQFF	TGTGCCAGCTCACCACAGACAGGGGGCAGGGATGAGCAGTTCTTC
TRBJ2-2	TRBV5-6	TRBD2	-	CASSLSGGNTGELFF	TGTGCCAGCAGCTTAAGCGGGGGGAACACCGGGGAGCTGTTTTTT
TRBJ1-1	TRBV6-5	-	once	CASGTGPFMNTEAFF	TGTGCCAGCGGAACTGGGCCGTTCATGAACACTGAAGCTTTCTTT
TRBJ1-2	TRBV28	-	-	CASSAGVNYGYTF	TGTGCCAGCAGTGCAGGGGTAAACTATGGCTACACCTTC
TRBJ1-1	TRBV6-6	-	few	CASSEGQPFVAFF	TGTGCCAGCAGTGAGGGACAACCCTTTGTCGCTTTCTTT
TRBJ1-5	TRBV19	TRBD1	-	CASTRGRNQPQHF	TGTGCCAGTACCAGGGGGCGCAATCAGCCCCAGCATTTT
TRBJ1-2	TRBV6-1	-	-	CASSESRGGGGYTF	TGTGCCAGCAGTGAGAGTAGGGGCGGGGGTGGCTACACCTTC
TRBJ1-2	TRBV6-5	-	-	CASGTPGPYGYTF	TGTGCCAGCGGGACTCCAGGCCCCTATGGCTACACCTTC
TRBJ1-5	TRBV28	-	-	CASSLGGLDQPQHF	TGTGCCAGCAGTTTGGGAGGGTTGGATCAGCCCCAGCATTTT
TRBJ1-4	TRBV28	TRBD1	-	CASSLTGVSEKLFF	TGTGCCAGCAGCCTGACAGGGGTAAGCGAAAAACTGTTTTTT
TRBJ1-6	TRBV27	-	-	CASSLGEIGYSPLHF	TGTGCCAGCAGTTTGGGAGAGATAGGGTATTCACCCCTCCACTTT
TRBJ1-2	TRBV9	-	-	CASSVVGVGNYGYTF	TGTGCCAGCAGCGTAGTAGGGGTCGGGAACTATGGCTACACCTTC